This T cell receptor beta chain was captured in a study of blood T cells in healthy people across ages. Overall study findings and caveats: Unsorted PBMC material precluded a definitive naive versus antigen-experienced comparison. When set beside aged donors, long-lived donors presented more naive CD4+ cells and higher diversity.

In terms of origin and age, donors were healthy Caucasian individuals from Russia aged roughly 6 to 100. To note about this clonotype: The antigen is undetermined.

Using a J-beta primer mix together with a sample-barcoded 5' primer, a second PCR was run for roughly 7 to 12 cycles. Each cDNA molecule received a tag from a template-switch adaptor that had 12 random nucleotides. One entry per CDR3 protein, called by TCRdb with MiXCR from the 5' RACE reads. Of hundreds of thousands of distinct CDR3 sequences listed, around 21% are singletons. The CDR3 spans 16 residues. Germline-derived CDR1 and CDR2 are SGHVS and FQNEAQ. Sequencing was carried out using blood. This sequence joins TRBV7-8 and TRBJ2-1; 7 nucleotides align to TRBD2. The end of the DNA aligns better with TRBJ2-5, so the J call may be wrong. The source is a man aged 70 or older in good health. Written as DNA, the CDR3 is TGTGCCAGCAGCTTAGCGCTGGAGCGGGGTGGCGAGACCCAGTACTTC. This codes for CASSLALERGGETQYF.